This entry concerns a single TCR beta chain. The entry originates in a study of shared clonotypes between healthy human individuals. Assay: immunoSEQ multiplex PCR; the TCRdb copy retains only in-frame clones and omits some. Of about 1.5 million clones detected, approximately 97% appear once; the ten largest clones hold approximately 1.2%. V was pared by 0 bases and J by 4 bases, with 12 bases between. CDR1 and CDR2 from the germline V gene are LNHDA and SQIVND (reference sequence). This CDR3 is 15 amino acids long. Source material: naive CD4+ T cells sorted from blood. The subset was: CD45RA+ positively selected. The receptor was isolated from a man in his thirties or forties in good health. V and J are TRBV19 and TRBJ1-2, with D hard to call. The CDR3 DNA is TGTGCCAGTAGTATAGAGGGCCGACCAAGCTATGGCTACACCTTC. Protein: CASSIEGRPSYGYTF.